This TCR beta chain was obtained from a study of response to subunit inactivated influenza vaccine. Study-wide findings and caveats: Only a handful of new T cells, the authors suggested, are recruited with each seasonal influenza vaccination.

CDR3 length: 15 residues. With 3 bases removed from V and 3 bases from J, the gap between germline ends came to 13 bases. CDR1 is LNHNV, CDR2 YYDKDF, per germline (reference sequence). TCRdb reprocessed the RT-PCR reads with MiXCR, giving one entry per CDR3 protein. The sample contains a few hundred thousand distinct CDR3 sequences, 12% to 15% of which appear only once. In its sample, this clonotype was seen many times. Its target is not known. Sequences were derived from PBMCs from blood, sampled approximately 12 days after vaccination. The V call is TRBV15, the J call TRBJ2-3, with TRBD1 as a possible D gene (6 bases). This clonotype was sampled from a man in his fifties who received an inactivated influenza vaccine. The CDR3 protein is CATSSRQGTTDTQYF. The CDR3 DNA sequence: TGTGCCACCAGCAGCCGGCAGGGGACAACAGATACGCAGTATTTT.